This TCR beta chain emerged from a study of CD8 T cells in Susac syndrome. The CDR3 length is 16 residues. Trimming at V came to 0 bases and at J to 5 bases, leaving 4 bases not matched to a gene. Germline CDR1 is KGHDR and CDR2 is SFDVKD. CD8+ and CD4+ T cells taken from blood had their TCR beta sequenced. This clonotype has only one observation. Roughly 0.45 to 1 ug RNA was reverse transcribed with random hexamers. Amplification of TCR beta CDR3 spanned 54 Vbeta and 13 Jbeta via immunoSEQ multiplex PCR. TCRdb reanalysed the immunoSEQ multiplex PCR reads using MiXCR and keeps one entry per CDR3 protein. The sample has over 150,000 distinct CDR3 sequences, 93% seen once.

This sequence joins TRBV24-1 and TRBJ2-1; 9 positions agree with TRBD2. Sequenced material: CD4+ T cells from PBMCs. This sequence was found in a human donor with multiple sclerosis. CDR3 sequence reads: CATSDLKREVNNEQFF. CDR3 DNA: TGTGCCACCAGTGATTTGAAGCGGGAGGTAAACAATGAGCAGTTCTTC.